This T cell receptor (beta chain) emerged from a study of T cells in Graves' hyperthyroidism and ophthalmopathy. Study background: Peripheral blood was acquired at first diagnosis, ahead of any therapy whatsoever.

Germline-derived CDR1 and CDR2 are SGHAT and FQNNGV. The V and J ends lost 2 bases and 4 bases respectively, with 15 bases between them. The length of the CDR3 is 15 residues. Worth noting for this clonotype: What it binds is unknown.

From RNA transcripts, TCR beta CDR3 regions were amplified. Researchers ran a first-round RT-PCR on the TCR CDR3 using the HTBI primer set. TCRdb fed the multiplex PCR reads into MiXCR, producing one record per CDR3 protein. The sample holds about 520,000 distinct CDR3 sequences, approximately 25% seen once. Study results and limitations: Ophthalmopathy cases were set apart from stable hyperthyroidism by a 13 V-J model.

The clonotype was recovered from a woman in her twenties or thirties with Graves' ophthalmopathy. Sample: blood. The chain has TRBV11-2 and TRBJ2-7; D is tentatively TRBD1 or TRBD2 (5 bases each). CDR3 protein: CASSLTRGPEYEQYF. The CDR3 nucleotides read TGTGCCAGCAGCTTAACTAGGGGACCAGAATACGAGCAGTACTTC.